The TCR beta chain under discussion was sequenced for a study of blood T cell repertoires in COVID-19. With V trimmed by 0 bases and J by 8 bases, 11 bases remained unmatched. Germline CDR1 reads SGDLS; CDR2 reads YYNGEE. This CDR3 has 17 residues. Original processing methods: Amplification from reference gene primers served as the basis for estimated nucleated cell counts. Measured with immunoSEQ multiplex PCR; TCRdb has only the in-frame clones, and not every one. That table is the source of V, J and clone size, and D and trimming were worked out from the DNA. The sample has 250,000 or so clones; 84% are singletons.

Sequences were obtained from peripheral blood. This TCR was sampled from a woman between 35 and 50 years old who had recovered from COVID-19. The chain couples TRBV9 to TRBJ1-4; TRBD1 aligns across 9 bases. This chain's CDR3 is CASSVDTGGVLGEKLFF. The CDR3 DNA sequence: TGTGCCAGCAGCGTAGATACAGGGGGCGTCCTGGGGGAAAAACTGTTTTTT.